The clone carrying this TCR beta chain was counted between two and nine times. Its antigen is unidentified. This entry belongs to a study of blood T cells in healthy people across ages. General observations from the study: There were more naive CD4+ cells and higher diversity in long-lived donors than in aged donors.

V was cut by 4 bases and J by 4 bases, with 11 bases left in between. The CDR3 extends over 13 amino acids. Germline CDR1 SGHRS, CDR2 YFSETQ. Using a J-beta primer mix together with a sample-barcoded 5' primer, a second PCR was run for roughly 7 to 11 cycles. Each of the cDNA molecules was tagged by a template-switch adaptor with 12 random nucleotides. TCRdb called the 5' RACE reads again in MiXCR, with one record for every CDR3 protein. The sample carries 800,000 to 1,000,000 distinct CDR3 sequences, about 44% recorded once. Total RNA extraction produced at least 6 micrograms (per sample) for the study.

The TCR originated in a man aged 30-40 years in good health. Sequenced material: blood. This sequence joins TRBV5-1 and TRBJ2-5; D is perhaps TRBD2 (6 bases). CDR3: CASSAGLGETQYF. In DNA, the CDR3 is TGCGCCAGCAGCGCGGGACTGGGAGAGACCCAGTACTTC.